This TCR beta chain was sequenced for a study of T cell repertoires in cytomegalovirus infection. Study at large: In public TCR beta signatures, there were indications of both CMV infection and matching HLA type.

TCRdb reprocessed the reads via MiXCR and lists one record per CDR3 protein. The repertoire has about 260,000 distinct CDR3 sequences, roughly an eighth of them found once; the top ten carry around 9.5%. V lost 2 bases, J lost 7 bases, and 15 bases lay in between. CDR3 size: 15 residues. Germline V gives CDR1 MGHDK, CDR2 SYGVNS. This clonotype occurred many times. The specimen sequenced was PBMCs. This clonotype was obtained from a human donor in good health (CMV status not recorded). Some clones in this sample may be carry-over from other donors' samples. This chain joins TRBV25-1 and TRBJ2-1; tentatively, D is TRBD1 (5 bases). The CDR3 nucleotides read TGTGCCAGCAGTGAACCCCTGGCAGGGAAAAATGAGCAGTTCTTC. Protein sequence: CASSEPLAGKNEQFF.